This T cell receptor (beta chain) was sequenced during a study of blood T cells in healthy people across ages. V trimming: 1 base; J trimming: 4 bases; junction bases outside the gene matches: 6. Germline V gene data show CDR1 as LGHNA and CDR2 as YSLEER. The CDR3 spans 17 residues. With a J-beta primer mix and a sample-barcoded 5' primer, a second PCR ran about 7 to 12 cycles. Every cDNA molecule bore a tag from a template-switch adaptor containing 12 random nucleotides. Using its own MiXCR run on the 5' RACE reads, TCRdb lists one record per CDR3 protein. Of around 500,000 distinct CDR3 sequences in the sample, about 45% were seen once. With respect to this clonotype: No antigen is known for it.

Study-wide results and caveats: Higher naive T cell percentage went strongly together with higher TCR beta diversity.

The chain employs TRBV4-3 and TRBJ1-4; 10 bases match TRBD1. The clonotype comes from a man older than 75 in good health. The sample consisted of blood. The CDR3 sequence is CASSQGTGGNFNEKLFF. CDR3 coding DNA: TGCGCCAGCAGCCAAGGGACAGGGGGGAACTTTAATGAAAAACTGTTTTTT.